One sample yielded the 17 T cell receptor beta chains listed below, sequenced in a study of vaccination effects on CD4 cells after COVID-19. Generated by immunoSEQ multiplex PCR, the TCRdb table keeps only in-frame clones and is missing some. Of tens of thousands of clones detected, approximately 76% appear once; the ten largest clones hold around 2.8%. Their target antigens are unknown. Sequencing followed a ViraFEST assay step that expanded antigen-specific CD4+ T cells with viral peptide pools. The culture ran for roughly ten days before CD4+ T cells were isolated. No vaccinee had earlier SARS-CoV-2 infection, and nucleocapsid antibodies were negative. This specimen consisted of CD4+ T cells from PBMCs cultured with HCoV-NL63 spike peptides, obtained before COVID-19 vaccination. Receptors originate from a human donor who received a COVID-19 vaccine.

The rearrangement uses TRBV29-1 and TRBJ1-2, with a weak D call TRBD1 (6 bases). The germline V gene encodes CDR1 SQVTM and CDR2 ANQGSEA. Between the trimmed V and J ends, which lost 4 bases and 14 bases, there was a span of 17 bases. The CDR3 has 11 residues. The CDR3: CSVAEGGALTF. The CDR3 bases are TGCAGCGTTGCAGAGGGGGGGGCGCTTACCTTC.

The CDR3 region has the DNA TGCGCCAGCAGCCCCGCTAGTAGTCCAGAGACCCAGTACTTC. This codes for CASSPASSPETQYF. This chain joins TRBV5-1 and TRBJ2-5; no firm D call. Germline CDR1 reads SGHRS; CDR2 reads YFSETQ. This CDR3 is 14 amino acids long. V lost 4 bases, J lost 4 bases, and 14 bases lay in between.

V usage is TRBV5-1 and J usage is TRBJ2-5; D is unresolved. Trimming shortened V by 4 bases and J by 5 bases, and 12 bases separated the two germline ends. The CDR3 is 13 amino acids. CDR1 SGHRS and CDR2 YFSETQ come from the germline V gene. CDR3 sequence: CASSPLRWETQYF. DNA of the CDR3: TGCGCCAGCAGCCCCCTGAGGTGGGAGACCCAGTACTTC.

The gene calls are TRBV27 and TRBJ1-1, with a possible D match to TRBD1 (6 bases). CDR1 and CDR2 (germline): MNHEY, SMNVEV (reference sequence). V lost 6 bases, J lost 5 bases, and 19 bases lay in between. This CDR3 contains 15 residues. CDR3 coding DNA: TGTGCCAGCAGAGTACAGGGATTCGTGGGGACTGAAGCTTTCTTT. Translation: CASRVQGFVGTEAFF.

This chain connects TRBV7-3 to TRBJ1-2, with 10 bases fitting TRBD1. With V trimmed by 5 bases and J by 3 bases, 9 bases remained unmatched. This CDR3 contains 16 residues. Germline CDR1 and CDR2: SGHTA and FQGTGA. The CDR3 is CASSPTGTGVDYGYTF. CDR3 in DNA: TGTGCCAGCAGCCCAACCGGGACAGGGGTGGACTATGGCTACACCTTC.

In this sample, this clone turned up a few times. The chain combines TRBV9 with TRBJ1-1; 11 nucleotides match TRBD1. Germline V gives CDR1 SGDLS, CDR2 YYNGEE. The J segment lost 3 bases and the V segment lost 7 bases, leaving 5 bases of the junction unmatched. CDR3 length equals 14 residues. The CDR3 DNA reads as TGTGCCAGCCGAGGGGGACAGGGGGACACTGAAGCTTTCTTT. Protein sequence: CASRGGQGDTEAFF.

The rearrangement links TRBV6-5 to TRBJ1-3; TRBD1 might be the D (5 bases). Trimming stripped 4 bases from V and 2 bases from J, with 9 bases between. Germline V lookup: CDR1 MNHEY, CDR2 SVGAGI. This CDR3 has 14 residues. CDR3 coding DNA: TGTGCCAGCAGTTCTCAGGGAGCTGGAAACACCATATATTTT. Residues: CASSSQGAGNTIYF.

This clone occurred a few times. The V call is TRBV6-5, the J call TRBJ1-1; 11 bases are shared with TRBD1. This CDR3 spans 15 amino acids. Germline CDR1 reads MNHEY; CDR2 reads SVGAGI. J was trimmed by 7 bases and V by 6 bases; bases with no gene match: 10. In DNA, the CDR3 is TGTGCCAGCAGGAACCACCGGACAGGGGGCCTTGAAGCTTTCTTT. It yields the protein CASRNHRTGGLEAFF.

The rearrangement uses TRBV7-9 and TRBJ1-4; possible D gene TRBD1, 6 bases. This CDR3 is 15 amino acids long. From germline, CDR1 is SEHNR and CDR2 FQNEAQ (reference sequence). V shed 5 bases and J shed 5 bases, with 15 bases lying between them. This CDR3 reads CASSPSTGINEKLFF. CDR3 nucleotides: TGTGCCAGCAGCCCATCGACAGGAATAAATGAAAAACTGTTTTTT.

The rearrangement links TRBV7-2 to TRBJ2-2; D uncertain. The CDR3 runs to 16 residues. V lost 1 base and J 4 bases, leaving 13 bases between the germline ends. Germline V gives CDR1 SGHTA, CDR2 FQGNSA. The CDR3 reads CASSLVGVEITGELFF. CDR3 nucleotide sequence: TGTGCCAGCAGCTTAGTTGGAGTCGAGATCACCGGGGAGCTGTTTTTT.

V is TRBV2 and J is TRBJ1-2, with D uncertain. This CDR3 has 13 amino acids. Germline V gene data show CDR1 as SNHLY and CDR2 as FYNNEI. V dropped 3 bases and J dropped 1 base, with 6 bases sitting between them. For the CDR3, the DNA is TGTGCCAGCAGTGACTCCGGTAACTATGGCTACACCTTC. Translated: CASSDSGNYGYTF.

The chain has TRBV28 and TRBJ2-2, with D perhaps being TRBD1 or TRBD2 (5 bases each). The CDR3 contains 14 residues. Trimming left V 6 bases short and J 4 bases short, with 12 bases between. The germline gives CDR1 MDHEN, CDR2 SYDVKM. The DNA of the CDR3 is TGTGCCAGCAGGGGACGGGCTCTCACCGGGGAGCTGTTTTTT. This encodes CASRGRALTGELFF.

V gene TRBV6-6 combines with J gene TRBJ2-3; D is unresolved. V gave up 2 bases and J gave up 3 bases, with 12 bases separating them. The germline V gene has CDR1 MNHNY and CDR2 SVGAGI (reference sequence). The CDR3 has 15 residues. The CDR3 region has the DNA TGTGCCAGCAGTTACCCGAAGAGTCCGACAGATACGCAGTATTTT. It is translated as CASSYPKSPTDTQYF.

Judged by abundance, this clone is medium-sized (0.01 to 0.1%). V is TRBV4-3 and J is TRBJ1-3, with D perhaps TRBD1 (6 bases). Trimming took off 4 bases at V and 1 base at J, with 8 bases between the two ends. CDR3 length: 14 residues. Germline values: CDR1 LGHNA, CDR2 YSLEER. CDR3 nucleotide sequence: TGCGCCAGCAGCCGGCAGGGGTCTGGAAACACCATATATTTT. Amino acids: CASSRQGSGNTIYF.

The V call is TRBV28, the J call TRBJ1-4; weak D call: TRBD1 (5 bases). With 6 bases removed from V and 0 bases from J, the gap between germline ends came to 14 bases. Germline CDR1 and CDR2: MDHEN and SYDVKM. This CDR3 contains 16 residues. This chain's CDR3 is CASSPGTDPTNEKLFF. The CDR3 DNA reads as TGTGCCAGCAGCCCAGGGACGGATCCAACTAATGAAAAACTGTTTTTT. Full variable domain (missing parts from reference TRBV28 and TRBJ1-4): DVKVTQSSRYLVKRTGEKVFLECVQDMDHENMFWYRQDPGLGLRLIYFSYDVKMKEKGDIPEGYSVSREKKERFSLILESASTNQTSMYLCASSPGTDPTNEKLFFGSGTQLSVL.

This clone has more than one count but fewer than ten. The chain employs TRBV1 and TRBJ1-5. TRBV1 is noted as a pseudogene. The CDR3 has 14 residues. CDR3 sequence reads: CTSSQLGCGQPQHF. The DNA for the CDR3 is TGCACCAGCAGCCAGTTGGGTTGTGGACAGCCCCAGCATTTT.

The CDR3 sequence is CASSLVATDSKQTYEQYV. CDR3 coding DNA: TGTGCCAGCAGCTTGGTGGCGACCGACTCTAAACAGACCTACGAGCAGTACGTC. This chain joins TRBV5-6 and TRBJ2-7; no firm D call. Germline V lookup: CDR1 SGHDT, CDR2 YYEEEE. Trimming removed 0 bases from V and 2 bases from J, with 21 bases in between. The CDR3 has 18 residues.